The 5 T cell receptor beta chains below were found in one sample sequenced in a study of OX40 agonist ivuxolimab in advanced cancers. TCRdb's copy holds only in-frame clones and misses some; the assay was immunoSEQ multiplex PCR. In the table there are over 80,000 clones, 70% to 90% of which are singletons. Sample: CD4+ or CD8+ T cells sorted from blood, taken in a trial of the OX40 agonist ivuxolimab. These receptors originate from an adult with an advanced solid tumor such as melanoma, head and neck, liver or kidney cancer.

This chain joins TRBV2 and TRBJ2-7; TRBD2 agrees at 8 bases. CDR1 and CDR2 from the germline V gene are SNHLY and FYNNEI. This CDR3 has 13 residues. The J segment lost 6 bases and the V segment lost 5 bases, leaving 6 bases of the junction unmatched. The CDR3 region is CASSPQGLAEQYF. The CDR3 nucleotides read TGTGCCAGCAGTCCGCAAGGACTAGCCGAGCAGTACTTC.

This clone has more than one count but fewer than ten. This chain uses TRBV14 with TRBJ2-5, with 12 bases that match TRBD2. Germline CDR1 and CDR2: SGHDN and FVKESK. CDR3 length: 15 residues. Trimming took 1 base from V and 4 from J; bases not matched to a gene: 1. This chain's CDR3 is CASSQGLAGVETQYF. The CDR3 DNA is TGTGCCAGCAGCCAAGGACTAGCGGGAGTAGAGACCCAGTACTTC.

The chain recombines TRBV30 with TRBJ1-1; weak D call: TRBD1 (6 bases). The V end was cut by 4 bases, the J end by 4 bases, with 19 bases between. The CDR3 totals 15 residues. Germline values: CDR1 GTSNPN, CDR2 SVGIG (reference sequence). The CDR3 spells CAWTEPQGLSTEAFF. The DNA of the CDR3 is TGTGCCTGGACCGAACCTCAGGGGTTGAGCACTGAAGCTTTCTTT.

This clone was seen a single time. The CDR3 is CASSLRQGGSASYNEQFF. The DNA of the CDR3 is TGTGCCAGCAGCTTGAGACAGGGCGGGTCAGCCTCCTACAATGAGCAGTTCTTC. The chain carries TRBV5-6 and TRBJ2-1, with 7 bases aligning to TRBD1. V dropped 1 base and J dropped 0; count of bases not matched to a gene: 10. The CDR3 has 18 amino acids. Germline lookup yields CDR1 SGHDT and CDR2 YYEEEE.

Only a few counts were recorded for this clone. This chain connects TRBV19 to TRBJ1-3; D might be TRBD1 (6 bases). V lost 3 bases and J 0 bases, leaving 21 bases between the germline ends. The CDR3 extends over 19 amino acids. In germline, CDR1 is LNHDA, CDR2 SQIVND (reference sequence). CDR3: CASSMDSLLTVFSGNTIYF. The DNA of the CDR3 is TGTGCCAGTAGTATGGACAGCCTACTGACTGTGTTCTCTGGAAACACCATATATTTT.